This T cell receptor beta chain was observed in a study of blood T cell repertoires in COVID-19. The CDR3 totals 14 residues. Losses at the gene ends were 6 bases for V and 1 base for J; bases not matched to a gene: 3. Per germline, CDR1 ENHRY and CDR2 SYGVKD. Here immunoSEQ multiplex PCR was the method, and the copy in TCRdb shows in-frame clones only, minus some. The sample lists about 120,000 clones; 85% were seen once. The rearrangement links TRBV10-3 to TRBJ1-2; 9 bases match TRBD1. The source is a man in his sixties with acute or convalescent COVID-19. Sequenced sample: peripheral blood. This chain's CDR3 is CAIRGTGLNYGYTF. CDR3 sequence (DNA): TGTGCCATCAGGGGGACAGGGCTTAACTATGGCTACACCTTC.